This TCR beta chain derives from a study of blood T cells in healthy people across ages. Sample-barcoded 5' priming and a J-beta primer mix drove a second PCR of roughly 7 to 11 cycles. TCRdb re-called the 5' RACE reads with MiXCR, one entry per CDR3 protein. The table has about 1.6 million distinct CDR3 sequences, 30% to 40% seen once. CDR1 is DFQATT, CDR2 SNEGSKA, per germline (reference sequence). Unmatched junction bases numbered 11, after V lost 6 bases and J lost 7 bases. This CDR3 has 13 amino acids. Each sample yielded at least 6 million isolated PBMCs. Each sample yielded at least 5.5 micrograms of PBMC total RNA. This clonotype showed up many times.

The sequence came from a woman in her 30s in good health. This chain links TRBV20-1 with TRBJ1-1; 7 nucleotides match TRBD1. Specimen: blood. The CDR3 DNA reads as TGCAGTGCCGCGACAGGGCTTCGCCTTGAAGCTTTCTTT. Protein: CSAATGLRLEAFF.